The next 14 T cell receptor beta chains were all read from a single sample in a study of shared clonotypes between healthy human individuals. Profiling relied on immunoSEQ multiplex PCR, and the TCRdb table lists in-frame clones only, not all of them. The sample lists over 2 million clones; roughly 95% were seen once. Material for sequencing was naive CD4+ T cells sorted from blood. Subset noted: CD45RA+ positively selected. The source is a man aged 18 to 29 in good health.

V and J are TRBV5-1 and TRBJ2-2, with no clear D. Looked up from germline, CDR1 is SGHRS and CDR2 is YFSETQ. The V gene lost 1 base and the J gene lost 12 bases, with 10 bases spanning the gap. This CDR3 is built from 12 residues. The CDR3 sequence is CASSLSIGKLFF. CDR3 nucleotides: TGCGCCAGCAGCTTGTCTATAGGGAAGCTGTTTTTT.

The rearrangement joins TRBV11-2 to TRBJ1-4; tentative D call: TRBD1 (6 bases). Between the trimmed V and J ends, which lost 5 bases and 8 bases, there was a span of 21 bases. This CDR3 comprises 16 residues. Germline CDR1 reads SGHAT; CDR2 reads FQNNGV. The CDR3 reads CASSPGHSGVREKLFF. In DNA form, the CDR3 reads TGTGCCAGCAGCCCTGGCCATTCAGGGGTTCGGGAAAAACTGTTTTTT.

In this sample, this clone turned up once. The chain is built from TRBV7-8 and TRBJ2-1; D is unresolved. The germline V gene has CDR1 SGHVS and CDR2 FQNEAQ. The CDR3 contains 14 residues. V shed 6 bases and J shed 7 bases, with 16 bases lying between them. In nucleotides, the CDR3 is TGTGCCAGCAGGATGGGGTTGGGGAATAATGAGCAGTTCTTC. Translation: CASRMGLGNNEQFF.

J is TRBJ1-5 and V is TRBV5-8; a possible D gene is TRBD1 (6 bases). The CDR3 is 16 residues long. Per the germline V gene, CDR1 is SGHTS and CDR2 is YDEGEE. V lost 3 bases to trimming and J lost 2 bases, with 15 bases between them. DNA for the CDR3: TGTGCCAGCAGCTCCCCCCTCGCAGGGGGCAATCAGCCCCAGCATTTT. Encoded protein: CASSSPLAGGNQPQHF.

With respect to this clone: Other nucleotide sequences in the sample specify the same CDR3. This chain joins TRBV5-1 and TRBJ2-7; D gene ambiguous. V was clipped by 0 bases and J by 0 bases, with 7 bases between them. The CDR3 consists of 14 residues. Germline V CDR1 and CDR2: SGHRS, YFSETQ. CDR3 residues: CASSLVRGSYEQYF. DNA of the CDR3: TGCGCCAGCAGCTTGGTGCGCGGCTCCTACGAGCAGTACTTC. Based on the CDR3 plus reference TRBV5-1 and TRBJ2-7, the full variable domain is KAGVTQTPRYLIKTRGQQVTLSCSPISGHRSVSWYQQTPGQGLQFLFEYFSETQRNKGNFPGRFSGRQFSNSRSEMNVSTLELGDSALYLCASSLVRGSYEQYFGPGTRLTVT.

This rearrangement joins TRBV5-1 to TRBJ2-2; 9 bases are shared with TRBD1. V was clipped by 3 bases and J by 6 bases; unmatched bases: 9. Germline CDR1 SGHRS, CDR2 YFSETQ. The CDR3 runs to 16 residues. Here the CDR3 reads CASSSPGQGIAGELFF. The CDR3 region has the DNA TGCGCCAGCAGCTCCCCGGGACAGGGTATCGCCGGGGAGCTGTTTTTT. Looking up the rest from reference TRBV5-1 and TRBJ2-2 gives the full variable domain: KAGVTQTPRYLIKTRGQQVTLSCSPISGHRSVSWYQQTPGQGLQFLFEYFSETQRNKGNFPGRFSGRQFSNSRSEMNVSTLELGDSALYLCASSSPGQGIAGELFFGEGSRLTVL.

This chain joins TRBV4-3 and TRBJ2-3; D is unresolved. V lost 3 bases to trimming and J lost 4 bases, with 14 bases between them. There are 15 residues in the CDR3. Germline loops: CDR1 LGHNA, CDR2 YSLEER. The CDR3 loop reads CASSQAVTIADTQYF. CDR3 nucleotide sequence: TGCGCCAGCAGCCAGGCCGTAACAATCGCAGATACGCAGTATTTT.

This clone was seen only a few times. The CDR3 loop is CAWSKAGDQPQHF. Written as DNA, the CDR3 is TGTGCCTGGAGTAAGGCAGGGGATCAGCCCCAGCATTTT. The chain recombines TRBV30 with TRBJ1-5; a weak D match, TRBD1 (6 bases). With 2 bases removed from V and 5 bases from J, the gap between germline ends came to 10 bases. The CDR3 extends over 13 amino acids. From germline, CDR1 is GTSNPN and CDR2 SVGIG (reference sequence).

The chain carries TRBV25-1 and TRBJ1-4, with 8 bases identical to TRBD1. The trim removed 6 bases at V and 8 bases at J, leaving 8 bases unmatched. CDR1 MGHDK and CDR2 SYGVNS come from the germline V gene. This CDR3 has 14 amino acids. The CDR3 is CASRRTGGGEKLFF. In DNA form, the CDR3 reads TGTGCCAGCAGAAGAACAGGGGGAGGAGAAAAACTGTTTTTT.

The rearrangement joins TRBV7-2 to TRBJ2-7; 8 nucleotides line up with TRBD1. This CDR3 has 15 residues. Germline lookup yields CDR1 SGHTA and CDR2 FQGNSA. The V segment lost 4 bases and the J segment 0 bases; nucleotides outside the gene matches: 5. The CDR3 DNA sequence: TGTGCCAGCAGCTCTCCGGGACAGGCCTCCTACGAGCAGTACTTC. Translated: CASSSPGQASYEQYF.

The chain carries TRBV5-4 and TRBJ1-6; TRBD1 is a possible D gene (6 bases). Germline CDR1 reads SGHNT; CDR2 reads YYREEE (reference sequence). CDR3 length: 17 residues. V was clipped by 6 bases and J by 1 base, with 17 bases between them. CDR3 bases: TGTGCCAGCACGCGAAGAGGGGGGGGATCCTATAATTCACCCCTCCACTTT. It encodes CASTRRGGGSYNSPLHF.

This chain uses TRBV11-2 with TRBJ2-5; 13 nucleotides align to TRBD2. The trim removed 5 bases at V and 5 bases at J, leaving 5 bases unmatched. From germline, CDR1 is SGHAT and CDR2 FQNNGV. The CDR3 length is 15 residues. CDR3 nucleotides: TGTGCCAGCAGCCCATGGACTAGCGGGAGCGAGACCCAGTACTTC. This gives the protein CASSPWTSGSETQYF.

On this clone: An end of the junction differs from the germline gene, which may be a read error. This rearrangement joins TRBV7-7 to TRBJ2-5; 9 bases line up with TRBD2. Germline assignment: CDR1 SSHAT and CDR2 FNYEAQ (reference sequence). The CDR3 totals 14 residues. The CDR3 loop reads CASSARLAEKTQYF. The CDR3 DNA reads as TGTGCTAGCAGCGCGAGACTAGCGGAAAAGACCCAGTACTTC.

The chain combines TRBV10-2 with TRBJ1-2; D is unresolved. The germline gives CDR1 WSHSY, CDR2 SAAADI. Trimming cost V 6 bases and J 0 bases, with 8 bases left between them. The CDR3 sequence is 13 residues long. The CDR3 spells CASRLGTNYGYTF. CDR3 coding DNA: TGCGCCAGCAGACTAGGTACTAACTATGGCTACACCTTC.